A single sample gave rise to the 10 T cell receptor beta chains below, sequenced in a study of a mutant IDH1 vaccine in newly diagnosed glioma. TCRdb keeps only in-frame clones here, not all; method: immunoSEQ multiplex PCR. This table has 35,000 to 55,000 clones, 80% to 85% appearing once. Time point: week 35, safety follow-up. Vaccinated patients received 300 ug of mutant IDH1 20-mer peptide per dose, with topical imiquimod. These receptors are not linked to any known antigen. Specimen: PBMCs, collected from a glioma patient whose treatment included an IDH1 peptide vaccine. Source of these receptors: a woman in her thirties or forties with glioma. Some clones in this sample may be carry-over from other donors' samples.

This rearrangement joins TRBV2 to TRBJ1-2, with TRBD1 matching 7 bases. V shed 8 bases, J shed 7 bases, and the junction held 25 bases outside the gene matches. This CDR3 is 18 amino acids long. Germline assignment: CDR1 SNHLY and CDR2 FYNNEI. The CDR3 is CASDKGASGDSYLSGYTF. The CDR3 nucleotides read TGTGCCAGCGATAAGGGGGCGAGCGGGGACAGCTACCTTAGTGGCTACACCTTC. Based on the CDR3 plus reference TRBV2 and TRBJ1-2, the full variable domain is EPEVTQTPSHQVTQMGQEVILRCVPISNHLYFYWYRQILGQKVEFLVSFYNNEISEKSEIFDDQFSVERPDGSNFTLKIRSTKLEDSAMYFCASDKGASGDSYLSGYTFGSGTRLTVV.

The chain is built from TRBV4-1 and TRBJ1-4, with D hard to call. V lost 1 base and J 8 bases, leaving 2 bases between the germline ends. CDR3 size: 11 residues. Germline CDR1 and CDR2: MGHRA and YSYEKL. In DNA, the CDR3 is TGCGCCAGCAGCCAAGGCGAAAAACTGTTTTTT. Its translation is CASSQGEKLFF.

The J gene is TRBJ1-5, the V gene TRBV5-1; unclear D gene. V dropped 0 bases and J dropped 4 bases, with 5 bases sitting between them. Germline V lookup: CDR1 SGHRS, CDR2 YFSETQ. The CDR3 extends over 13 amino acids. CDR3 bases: TGCGCCAGCAGCTTGGGGGCTAATCAGCCCCAGCATTTT. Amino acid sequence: CASSLGANQPQHF. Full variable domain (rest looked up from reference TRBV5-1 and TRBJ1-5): KAGVTQTPRYLIKTRGQQVTLSCSPISGHRSVSWYQQTPGQGLQFLFEYFSETQRNKGNFPGRFSGRQFSNSRSEMNVSTLELGDSALYLCASSLGANQPQHFGDGTRLSIL.

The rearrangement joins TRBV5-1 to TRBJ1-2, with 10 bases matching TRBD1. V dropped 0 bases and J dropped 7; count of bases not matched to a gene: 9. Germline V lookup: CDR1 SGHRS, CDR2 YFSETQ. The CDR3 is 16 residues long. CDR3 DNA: TGCGCCAGCAGCTTGGGTGTAACGGGACAGGGGTTTGGCTACACCTTC. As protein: CASSLGVTGQGFGYTF.

CDR3 nucleotides: TGCGCCAGCAGCATTACTAGCGGGAGGGCTCGATACAATGAGCAGTTCTTC. This gives the protein CASSITSGRARYNEQFF. The chain recombines TRBV5-1 with TRBJ2-1, with 13 bases matching TRBD2. After removal of 4 bases from V and 4 bases from J, the junction contained 8 bases not matched to a gene. Germline CDR1 SGHRS, CDR2 YFSETQ. The CDR3 is 17 residues long.

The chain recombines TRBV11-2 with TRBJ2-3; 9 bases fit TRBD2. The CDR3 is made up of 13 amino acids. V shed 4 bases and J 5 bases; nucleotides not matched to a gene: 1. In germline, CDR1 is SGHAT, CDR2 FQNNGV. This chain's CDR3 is CASSSTSGDTQYF. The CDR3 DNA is TGTGCCAGCAGCTCGACTAGCGGAGATACGCAGTATTTT.

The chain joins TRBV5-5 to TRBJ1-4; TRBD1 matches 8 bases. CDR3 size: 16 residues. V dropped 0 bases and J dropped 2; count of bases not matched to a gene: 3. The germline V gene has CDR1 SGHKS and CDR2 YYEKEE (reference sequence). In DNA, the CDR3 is TGTGCCAGCAGCTTGGACAGGGGGGCTACTAATGAAAAACTGTTTTTT. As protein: CASSLDRGATNEKLFF.

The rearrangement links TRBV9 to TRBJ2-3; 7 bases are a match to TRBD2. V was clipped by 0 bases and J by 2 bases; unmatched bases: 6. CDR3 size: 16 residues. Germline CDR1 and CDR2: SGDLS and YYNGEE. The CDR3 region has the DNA TGTGCCAGCAGCGTAGTTGGACGGGAGGACACAGATACGCAGTATTTT. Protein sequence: CASSVVGREDTDTQYF.

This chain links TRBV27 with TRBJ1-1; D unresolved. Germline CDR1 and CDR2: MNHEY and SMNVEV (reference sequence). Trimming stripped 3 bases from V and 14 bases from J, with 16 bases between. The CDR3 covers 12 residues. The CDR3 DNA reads TGTGCCAGCAGTTTCACTTCCGATCCGGAGTTCTTT. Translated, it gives CASSFTSDPEFF.

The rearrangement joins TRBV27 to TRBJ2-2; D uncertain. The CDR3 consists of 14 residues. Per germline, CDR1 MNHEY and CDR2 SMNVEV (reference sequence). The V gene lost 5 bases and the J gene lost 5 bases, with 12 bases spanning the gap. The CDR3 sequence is CASSQSYRTGELFF. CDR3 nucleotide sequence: TGTGCCAGCAGTCAATCTTACAGAACCGGGGAGCTGTTTTTT.